This T cell receptor beta chain appears in the sequencing data of a study of T cell changes during pregnancy in multiple sclerosis (dated by TCRdb to the late 2010s). Turning to the overall study: The study looked at changes in the T cell repertoire across pregnancy in women with multiple sclerosis.

Libraries were prepared through the immunoSEQ multiplex PCR assay. Entries here come from immuneACCESS through TCRdb and include only in-frame sequences with V and J called. Some clones fail to appear in such tables; in the studies checked, an unresolved V gene covers under half of the shortfall, and the cause of the remainder is unknown. This sample holds more than 80,000 clones; around 93% were observed only once. Of the sample, less than 2% is held by the ten largest clones. From cysteine to phenylalanine, the CDR3 is 15 amino acids long. Here the CDR3 DNA is all that survives: 45 bases in frame from base 1. The germline ends are 11 bases apart after V is trimmed by 5 bases and J by 0 bases. From a lookup of the germline V gene, CDR1 and CDR2 are MNHEY and SVGAGI. This clone showed up just once. What this receptor recognizes is not known. No much larger clone exists at a distance of one base, and base qualities are not known.

The rearrangement joined TRBV6-5 to TRBJ1-3; TRBD1 is a weak D gene call, 5 bases matching. This specimen consisted of peripheral blood, obtained after pregnancy. The TCR comes from a female donor with multiple sclerosis, enrolled in a pregnancy study. The DNA sequence is as follows: TGTGCCAGCAGTCCCCAGGGAAGCTCTGGAAACACCATATATTTT. Translated, it reads CASSPQGSSGNTIYF.